This T cell receptor (beta chain) derives from a study of T cell responses to AZD1222 COVID-19 vaccine. Study-level points and caveats: Repertoires were sampled only after the peak T cell response.

Clones were sequenced by immunoSEQ multiplex PCR, and TCRdb holds only the in-frame ones, with some missing. This repertoire shows approximately 100,000 clones, 90% found once; its top ten account for around 1.3%. The CDR3 totals 12 residues. The germline V and J ends were trimmed by 8 bases and 1 base, with 8 bases remaining between them. Note on this clone: Its antigen is as yet unknown.

The rearrangement joins TRBV12-3 or TRBV12-4 to TRBJ1-1; D is unclear. This clonotype was sampled from an adult in good health. Sample: peripheral blood, taken on day 0 of AZD1222 vaccination. The CDR3 bases are TGTGCCAGCCGCCGGCCGAACACTGAAGCTTTCTTT. Translating it yields CASRRPNTEAFF.